A single T cell receptor (beta chain) is shown here with its context. The antigen it binds to is not known. Base quality data are lacking; no much larger clone is found one base away. The data originate from a study of OX40 agonist ivuxolimab in advanced cancers. The study in broad terms: Ivuxolimab was an agonistic, fully human IgG2 monoclonal antibody directed against OX40 (CD134), a costimulatory receptor. Intravenous ivuxolimab was administered to patients every 2 weeks at six dose levels: 0.01, 0.1, 0.3, 1.5, 3 and 10 mg/kg. Of the 50 to 55 dose-escalation patients, hepatocellular carcinoma was present in around 20, melanoma in approximately 15, renal cell carcinoma in 9 and head and neck cancer in 9. In the dose-escalation cohort, 70% to 85% of patients were male, and the mean age was 60 years with a range of roughly 23 to 79. Patients were allowed to have had prior anti-PD-1, anti-PD-L1 or anti-CTLA-4 therapy, and approximately 41% of the dose-escalation patients had previously received checkpoint inhibitors. Partial responses were achieved by three dose-escalation patients, of whom one had hepatocellular carcinoma and two had cutaneous melanoma. The purpose of peripheral TCRbeta sequencing was to test whether ivuxolimab changed TCR sequence diversity and led to clonal T-cell expansion. The paper reports the monotherapy dose-escalation portion (N of about 47 patients) of the phase I ivuxolimab trial. On the study overall, not on this receptor specifically: The antigen specificity of the peripheral T cells that underwent clonal expansion was not determined. Low levels of normalized T-cell clonal expansion were also shown by some nonresponding patients. After ivuxolimab, more expanded clones were found on average in CD8+ T cells than in CD4+ T cells. Clonal expansion of both CD4+ and CD8+ blood T cells was observed from baseline to week 6 at doses 0.1 to 3.0 mg/kg. In the 0.1-3.0 mg/kg groups, partial responders were among the patients with the lowest normalized peripheral clonal expansion, particularly in CD8+ T cells.

The trial excluded patients who had a history of autoimmune disease or were on systemic immunosuppression. Peripheral blood for TCR sequencing was drawn from every dose cohort at baseline, at cycle 4 day 1 and at cycle 7 day 1. The samples were drawn from a first-in-human, open-label, multicenter phase I dose-escalation trial of ivuxolimab. The trial enrolled adults with locally advanced or metastatic head and neck squamous cell, hepatocellular, melanoma or renal cell carcinoma. Before TCR sequencing, CD4+ and CD8+ T cells were separately sorted from peripheral blood. According to the germline V gene, CDR1 reads SGHTA and CDR2 reads FQGNSA. The trim is 5 bases for V and 4 bases for J, with a gap of 12 bases between the germline ends. The CDR3 covers 13 residues, taking in both the cysteine and the phenylalanine. Only the CDR3 part of the read is kept: 39 bases, read in frame from the first base. For sequencing of the TCRbeta CDR3 region, genomic DNA was extracted from the sorted cells. The immunoSEQ Assay was used to sequence the TCRbeta CDR3 regions. TCRdb obtained this table from immuneACCESS and retained in-frame rearrangements with V and J assigned. These tables miss some clones; where compared with another copy, unresolved V genes account for less than half of the shortfall, and the remainder is unexplained. The sample table shows 40,000 or so clones, and more than 75% are seen once. The top ten hold approximately 15% of the sample.

This TCR was sampled from an adult with an advanced solid tumor such as melanoma, head and neck, liver or kidney cancer. Sequences were derived from CD4+ or CD8+ T cells sorted from blood, sampled in a trial of the OX40 agonist ivuxolimab. Rearrangement joined TRBV7-2 to TRBJ2-7, with TRBD2 tentatively as D gene (5 bases match). The CDR3 here reads CASSPVGAYEQYF. The nucleotide sequence reads as follows: TGTGCCAGCAGCCCCGTGGGAGCGTACGAGCAGTACTTC.